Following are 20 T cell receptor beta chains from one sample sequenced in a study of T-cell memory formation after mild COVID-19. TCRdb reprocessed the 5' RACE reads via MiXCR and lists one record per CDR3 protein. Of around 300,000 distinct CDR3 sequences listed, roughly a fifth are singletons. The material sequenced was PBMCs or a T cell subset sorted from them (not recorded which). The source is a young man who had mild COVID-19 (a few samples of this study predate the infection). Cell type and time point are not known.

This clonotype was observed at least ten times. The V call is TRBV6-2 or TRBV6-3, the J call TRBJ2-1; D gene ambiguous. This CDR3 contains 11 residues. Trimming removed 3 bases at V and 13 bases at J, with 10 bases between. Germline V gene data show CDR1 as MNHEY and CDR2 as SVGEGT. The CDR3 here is CASSYEAIQFF. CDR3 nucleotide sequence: TGTGCCAGCAGTTATGAGGCGATCCAGTTCTTC.

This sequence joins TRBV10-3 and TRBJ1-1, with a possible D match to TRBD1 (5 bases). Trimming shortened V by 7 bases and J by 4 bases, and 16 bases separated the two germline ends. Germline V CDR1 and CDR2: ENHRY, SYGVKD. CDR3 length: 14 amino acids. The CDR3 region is CAITRAPDVTEAFF. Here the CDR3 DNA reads TGTGCCATCACCAGGGCCCCGGATGTCACTGAAGCTTTCTTT.

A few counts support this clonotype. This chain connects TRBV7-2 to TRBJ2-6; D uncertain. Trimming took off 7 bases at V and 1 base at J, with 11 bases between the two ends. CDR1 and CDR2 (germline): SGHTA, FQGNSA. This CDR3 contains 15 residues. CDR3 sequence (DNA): TGTGCCAGCACCCTCGATTGGTCTGGGGCCAACGTCCTGACTTTC. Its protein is CASTLDWSGANVLTF.

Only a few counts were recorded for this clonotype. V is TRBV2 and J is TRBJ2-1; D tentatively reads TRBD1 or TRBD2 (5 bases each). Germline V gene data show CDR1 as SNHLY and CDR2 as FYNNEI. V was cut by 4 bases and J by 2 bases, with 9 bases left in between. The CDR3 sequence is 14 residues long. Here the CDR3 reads CASSGGRAYNEQFF. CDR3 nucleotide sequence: TGTGCCAGCAGTGGGGGACGGGCCTACAATGAGCAGTTCTTC.

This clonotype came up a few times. CDR3 nucleotides: TGTGCCAGCAGCGCCGTTCGCAATGAGCAGTTCTTC. Its protein product is CASSAVRNEQFF. The chain has TRBV12-3 or TRBV12-4 and TRBJ2-1; unclear D gene. The V gene lost 6 bases and the J gene lost 6 bases, with 9 bases spanning the gap. The CDR3 consists of 12 residues.

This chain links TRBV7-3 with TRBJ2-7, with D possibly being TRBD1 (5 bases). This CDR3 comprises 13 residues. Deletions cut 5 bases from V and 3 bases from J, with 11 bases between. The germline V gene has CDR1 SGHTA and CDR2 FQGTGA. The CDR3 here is CASSPRAGYEQYV. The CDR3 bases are TGTGCCAGCAGCCCCAGGGCAGGCTACGAGCAGTACGTC.

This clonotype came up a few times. DNA of the CDR3: TGTGCCAGCAGCTTAGGGGTCTTGGTCGGTAATGGCTACACCTTC. It encodes CASSLGVLVGNGYTF. This chain connects TRBV7-2 to TRBJ1-2, with unresolved D. The length of the CDR3 is 15 residues. The V gene lost 1 base and the J gene lost 6 bases, with 15 bases spanning the gap. In germline, CDR1 is SGHTA, CDR2 FQGNSA.

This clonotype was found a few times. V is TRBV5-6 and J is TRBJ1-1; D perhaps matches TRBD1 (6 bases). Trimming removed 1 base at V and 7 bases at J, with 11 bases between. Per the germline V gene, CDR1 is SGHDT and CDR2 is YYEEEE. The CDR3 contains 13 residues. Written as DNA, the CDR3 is TGTGCCAGCAGCTTGAATGCAGGGGTTGAAGCTTTCTTT. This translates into CASSLNAGVEAFF. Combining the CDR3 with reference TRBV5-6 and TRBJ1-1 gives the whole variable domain DAGVTQSPTHLIKTRGQQVTLRCSPKSGHDTVSWYQQALGQGPQFIFQYYEEEERQRGNFPDRFSGHQFPNYSSELNVNALLLGDSALYLCASSLNAGVEAFFGQGTRLTVV.

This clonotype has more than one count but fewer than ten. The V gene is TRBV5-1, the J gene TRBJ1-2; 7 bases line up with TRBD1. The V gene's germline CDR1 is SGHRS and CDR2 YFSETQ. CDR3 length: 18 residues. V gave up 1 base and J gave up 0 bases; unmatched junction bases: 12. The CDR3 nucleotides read TGCGCCAGCAGCTTGTCTTGGACAGGCGACGGTCCTAACTATGGCTACACCTTC. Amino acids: CASSLSWTGDGPNYGYTF.

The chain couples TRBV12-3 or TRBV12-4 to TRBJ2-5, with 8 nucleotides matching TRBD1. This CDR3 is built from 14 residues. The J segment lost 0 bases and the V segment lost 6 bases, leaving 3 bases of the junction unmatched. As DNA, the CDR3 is TGTGCCAGCAGCCAGACAGGGGACCAAGAGACCCAGTACTTC. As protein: CASSQTGDQETQYF.

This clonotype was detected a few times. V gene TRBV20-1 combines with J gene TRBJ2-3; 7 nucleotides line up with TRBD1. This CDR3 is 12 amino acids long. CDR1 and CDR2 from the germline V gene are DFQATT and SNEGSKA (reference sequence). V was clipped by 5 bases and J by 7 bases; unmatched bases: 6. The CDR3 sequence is CSADPRGNTQYF. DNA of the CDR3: TGCAGTGCTGACCCCAGGGGGAATACGCAGTATTTT.

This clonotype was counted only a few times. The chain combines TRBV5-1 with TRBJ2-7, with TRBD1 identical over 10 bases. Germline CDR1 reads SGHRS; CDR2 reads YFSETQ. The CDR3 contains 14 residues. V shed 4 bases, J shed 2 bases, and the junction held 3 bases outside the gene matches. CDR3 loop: CASSGTGVAYEQYF. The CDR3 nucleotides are TGCGCCAGCAGCGGGACAGGGGTTGCCTACGAGCAGTACTTC.

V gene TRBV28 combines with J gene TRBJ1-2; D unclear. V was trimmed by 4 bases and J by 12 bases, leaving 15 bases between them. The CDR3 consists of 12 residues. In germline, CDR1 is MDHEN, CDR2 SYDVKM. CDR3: CASSSVAGRHTF. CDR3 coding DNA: TGTGCCAGCAGTTCCGTTGCGGGGAGGCACACCTTC.

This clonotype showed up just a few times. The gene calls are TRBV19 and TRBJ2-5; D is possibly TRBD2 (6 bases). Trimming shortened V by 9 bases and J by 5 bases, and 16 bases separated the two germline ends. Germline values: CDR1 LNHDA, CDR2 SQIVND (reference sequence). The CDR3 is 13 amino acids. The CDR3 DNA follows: TGTGCCAGCTCCCTAGCGTTGTGGGAGACCCAGTACTTC. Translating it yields CASSLALWETQYF.

The CDR3 reads CASCFPPGLDMTQYF. The DNA for the CDR3 is TGTGCCAGCTGCTTTCCCCCGGGACTAGATATGACCCAGTACTTC. This chain joins TRBV6-2 or TRBV6-3 and TRBJ2-5; 8 bases align to TRBD2. The CDR3 contains 15 residues. Germline V gene sequence: CDR1 MNHEY, CDR2 SVGEGT. After removal of 8 bases from V and 7 bases from J, the junction contained 15 bases not matched to a gene.

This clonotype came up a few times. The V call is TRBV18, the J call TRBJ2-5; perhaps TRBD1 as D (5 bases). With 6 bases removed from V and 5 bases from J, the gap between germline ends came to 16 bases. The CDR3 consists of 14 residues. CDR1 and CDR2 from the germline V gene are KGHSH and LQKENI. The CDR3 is CASSPRLGVETQYF. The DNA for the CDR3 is TGTGCCAGCTCGCCCCGTTTAGGGGTGGAGACCCAGTACTTC.

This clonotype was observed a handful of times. CDR3 nucleotides: TGTGCCAGCAGCTTAGATCGAACAGATACGCAGTATTTT. Translating it yields CASSLDRTDTQYF. This chain links TRBV11-2 with TRBJ2-3; D unclear. The CDR3 is 13 amino acids. CDR1 and CDR2 from the germline V gene are SGHAT and FQNNGV. Trimming took off 0 bases at V and 3 bases at J, with 4 bases between the two ends.

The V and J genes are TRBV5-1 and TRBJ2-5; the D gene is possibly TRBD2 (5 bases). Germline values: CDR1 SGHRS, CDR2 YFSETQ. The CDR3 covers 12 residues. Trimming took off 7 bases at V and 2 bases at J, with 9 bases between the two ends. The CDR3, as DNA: TGCGCCAGCGCCGGGAATCAAGAGACCCAGTACTTC. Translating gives CASAGNQETQYF.

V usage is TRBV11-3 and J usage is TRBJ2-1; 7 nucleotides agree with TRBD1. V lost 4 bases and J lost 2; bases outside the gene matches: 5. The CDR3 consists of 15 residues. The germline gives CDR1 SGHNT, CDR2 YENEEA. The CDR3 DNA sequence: TGTGCCAGCAGCTCGACAGGGTTCACCTACAATGAGCAGTTCTTC. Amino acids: CASSSTGFTYNEQFF.

CDR3 region: CASREQGASTEQFF. The CDR3, as DNA: TGTGCCAGCAGGGAACAGGGGGCAAGCACTGAGCAGTTCTTC. This chain connects TRBV12-3 or TRBV12-4 to TRBJ2-1, with 9 bases identical to TRBD1. Germline trimming cut 6 bases from V and 9 bases from J; bases unmatched to any gene: 9. The CDR3 has 14 residues.